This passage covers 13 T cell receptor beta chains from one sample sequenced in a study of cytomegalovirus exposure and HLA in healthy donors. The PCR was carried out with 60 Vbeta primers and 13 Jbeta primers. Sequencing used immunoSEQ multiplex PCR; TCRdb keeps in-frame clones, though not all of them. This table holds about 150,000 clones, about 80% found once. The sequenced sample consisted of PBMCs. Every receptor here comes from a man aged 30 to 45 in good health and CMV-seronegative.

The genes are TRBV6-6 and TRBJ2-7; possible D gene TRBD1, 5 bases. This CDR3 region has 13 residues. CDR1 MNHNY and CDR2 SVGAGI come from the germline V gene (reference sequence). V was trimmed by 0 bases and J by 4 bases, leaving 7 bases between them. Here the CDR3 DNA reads TGTGCCAGCAGTTACTCGAAGGGGTACGAGCAGTACTTC. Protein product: CASSYSKGYEQYF.

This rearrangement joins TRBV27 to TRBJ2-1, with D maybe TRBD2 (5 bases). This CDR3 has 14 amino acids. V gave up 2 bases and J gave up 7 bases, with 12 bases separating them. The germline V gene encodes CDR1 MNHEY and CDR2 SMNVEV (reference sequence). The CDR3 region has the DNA TGTGCCAGCAGTTTACTACCCAGGAGGAATGAGCAGTTCTTC. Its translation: CASSLLPRRNEQFF.

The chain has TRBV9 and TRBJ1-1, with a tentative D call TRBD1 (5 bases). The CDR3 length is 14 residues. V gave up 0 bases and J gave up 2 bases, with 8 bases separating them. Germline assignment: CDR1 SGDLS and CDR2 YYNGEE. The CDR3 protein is CASSVDGGNTEAFF. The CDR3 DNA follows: TGTGCCAGCAGCGTAGACGGGGGAAACACTGAAGCTTTCTTT. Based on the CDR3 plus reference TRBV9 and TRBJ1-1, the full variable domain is DSGVTQTPKHLITATGQRVTLRCSPRSGDLSVYWYQQSLDQGLQFLIQYYNGEERAKGNILERFSAQQFPDLHSELNLSSLELGDSALYFCASSVDGGNTEAFFGQGTRLTVV.

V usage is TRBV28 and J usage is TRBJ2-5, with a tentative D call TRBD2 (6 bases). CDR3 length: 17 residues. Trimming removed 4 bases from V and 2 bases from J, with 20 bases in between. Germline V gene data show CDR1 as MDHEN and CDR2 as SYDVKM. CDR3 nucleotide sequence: TGTGCCAGCAGTTCACCTTTGGGGGGAGGTCAACAAGAGACCCAGTACTTC. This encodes CASSSPLGGGQQETQYF.

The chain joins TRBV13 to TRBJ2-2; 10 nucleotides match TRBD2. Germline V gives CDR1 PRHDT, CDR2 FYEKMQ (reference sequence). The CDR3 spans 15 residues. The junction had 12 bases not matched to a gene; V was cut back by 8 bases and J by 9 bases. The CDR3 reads CASGAPTSGFRELFF. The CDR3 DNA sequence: TGTGCCAGCGGCGCCCCGACTAGCGGGTTCCGGGAGCTGTTTTTT.

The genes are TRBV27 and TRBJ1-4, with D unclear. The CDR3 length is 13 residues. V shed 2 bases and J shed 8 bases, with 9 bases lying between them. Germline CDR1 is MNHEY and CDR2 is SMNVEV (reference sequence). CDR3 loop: CASSLGYSEKLFF. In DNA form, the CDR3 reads TGTGCCAGCAGTTTAGGGTATAGCGAAAAACTGTTTTTT. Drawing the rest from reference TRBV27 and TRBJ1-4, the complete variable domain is EAQVTQNPRYLITVTGKKLTVTCSQNMNHEYMSWYRQDPGLGLRQIYYSMNVEVTDKGDVPEGYKVSRKEKRNFPLILESPSPNQTSLYFCASSLGYSEKLFFGSGTQLSVL.

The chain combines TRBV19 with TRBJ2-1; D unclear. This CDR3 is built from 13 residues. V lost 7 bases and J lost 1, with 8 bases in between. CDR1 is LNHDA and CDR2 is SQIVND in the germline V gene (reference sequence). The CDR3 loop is CASTSESYNEQFF. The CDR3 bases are TGTGCCAGTACGTCGGAGTCCTACAATGAGCAGTTCTTC.

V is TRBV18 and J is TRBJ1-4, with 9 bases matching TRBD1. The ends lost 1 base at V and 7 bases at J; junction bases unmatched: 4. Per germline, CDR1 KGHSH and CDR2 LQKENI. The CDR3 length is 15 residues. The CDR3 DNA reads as TGTGCCAGCTCACCACGGACAGGGGCGGGTGAAAAACTGTTTTTT. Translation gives CASSPRTGAGEKLFF.

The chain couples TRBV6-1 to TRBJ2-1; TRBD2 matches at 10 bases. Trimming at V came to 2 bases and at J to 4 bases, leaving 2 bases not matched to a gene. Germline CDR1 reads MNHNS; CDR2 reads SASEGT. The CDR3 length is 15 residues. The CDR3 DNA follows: TGTGCCAGCAGTGAAATAGCGGGAGGTTACAATGAGCAGTTCTTC. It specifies CASSEIAGGYNEQFF.

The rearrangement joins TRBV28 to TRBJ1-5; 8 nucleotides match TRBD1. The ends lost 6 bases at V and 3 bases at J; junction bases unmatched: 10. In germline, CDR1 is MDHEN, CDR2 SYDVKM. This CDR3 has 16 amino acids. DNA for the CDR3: TGTGCCAGCAGCCTAATAAAGGGACAGGTCAATCAGCCCCAGCATTTT. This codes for CASSLIKGQVNQPQHF.

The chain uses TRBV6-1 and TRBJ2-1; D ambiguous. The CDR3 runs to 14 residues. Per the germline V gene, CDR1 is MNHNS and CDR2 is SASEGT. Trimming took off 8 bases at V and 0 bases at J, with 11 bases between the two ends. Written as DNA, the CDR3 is TGTGCCAGCCAAGCAGGCAACTCCTACAATGAGCAGTTCTTC. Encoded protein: CASQAGNSYNEQFF.

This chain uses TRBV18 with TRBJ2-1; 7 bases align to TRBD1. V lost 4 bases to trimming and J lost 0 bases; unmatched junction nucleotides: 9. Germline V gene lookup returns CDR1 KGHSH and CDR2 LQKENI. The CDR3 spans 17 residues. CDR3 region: CASSLGTQGSSYNEQFF. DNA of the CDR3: TGTGCCAGCTCACTAGGAACACAGGGGAGCTCCTACAATGAGCAGTTCTTC.

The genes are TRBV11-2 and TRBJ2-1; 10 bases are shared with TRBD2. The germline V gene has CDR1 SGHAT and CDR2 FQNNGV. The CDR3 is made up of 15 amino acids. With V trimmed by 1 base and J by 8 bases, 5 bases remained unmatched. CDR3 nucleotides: TGTGCCAGCAGCTTAGGGCTAGCGGGAGTTGATGAGCAGTTCTTC. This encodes CASSLGLAGVDEQFF.